Listed below are T cell receptor beta chains from one sample, sequenced in a study of T-cell reconstitution after alpha-beta-depleted transplantation in children. TCRdb analysed the PCR reads with MiXCR anew, one entry per CDR3 protein. This table has about 460,000 distinct CDR3 sequences, around 12% appearing once. The source was PBMCs from the stem cell graft donor, collected from the stem cell graft. These receptors were obtained from a human donor who donated a stem cell graft to a child with combined immunodeficiency. The CDR3 runs from the conserved cysteine through the conserved F or W. D genes are given only for firm matches. Not every row has a clone size; where given, it reads once, few, many or a size class.

clone_size j_call d_call v_call cdr3_aa cdr3_nt
few TRBJ2-1 . TRBV4-2 CASSRPGDPLPGGNYNEQFF TGTGCCAGCAGCCGCCCAGGGGACCCCCTCCCCGGTGGAAACTACAATGAGCAGTTCTTC
many TRBJ2-7 TRBD1 TRBV6-5 CASSYGTGGYEQYF TGTGCCAGCAGTTACGGGACAGGAGGGTACGAGCAGTACTTC
. TRBJ2-7 . TRBV4-1 CASSQEGSSEQYF TGCGCCAGCAGCCAAGAGGGAAGTAGCGAGCAGTACTTC
few TRBJ1-5 TRBD1 TRBV6-5 CASSSTGGIQPQHF TGTGCCAGCAGTTCCACAGGGGGAATTCAGCCCCAGCATTTT
few TRBJ2-1 TRBD1 TRBV4-2 CASSTETGEVLEAYNEQFF TGTGCCAGCAGCACGGAGACAGGGGAAGTACTTGAGGCCTACAATGAGCAGTTCTTC
many TRBJ2-3 . TRBV7-8 CASSLRTRQSTDTQYF TGTGCCAGCAGCCTTAGGACCCGTCAGAGCACAGATACGCAGTATTTT
few TRBJ2-7 TRBD2 TRBV10-3 CAISGGTSGDYEQYF TGTGCCATCAGTGGGGGGACTAGCGGGGACTACGAGCAGTACTTC
many TRBJ2-2 . TRBV10-3 CAIGAGAHTGELFF TGTGCCATCGGGGCGGGGGCCCACACCGGGGAGCTGTTTTTT
. TRBJ2-2 TRBD1 TRBV4-1 CASSQMGQGAGGELFF TGCGCCAGCAGCCAAATGGGACAGGGGGCAGGCGGGGAGCTGTTTTTT
few TRBJ1-3 . TRBV15 CATSRDFGLEGNTIYF TGTGCCACCAGCAGAGATTTTGGTCTAGAAGGAAACACCATATATTTT
few TRBJ2-2 . TRBV6-2/TRBV6-3 CASSPSGATGELFF TGTGCCAGCAGTCCTTCAGGGGCCACCGGGGAGCTGTTTTTT
few TRBJ2-2 . TRBV15 CATSRDLGELFF TGTGCCACCAGCAGAGATCTGGGGGAGCTGTTTTTT
. TRBJ2-1 TRBD2 TRBV4-3 CASSQEVTSGYNEQFF TGCGCCAGCAGCCAAGAGGTCACTAGCGGGTACAATGAGCAGTTCTTC
few TRBJ2-1 TRBD2 TRBV9 CASSVSSGGNEQFF TGTGCCAGCAGCGTGTCTAGCGGGGGGAATGAGCAGTTCTTC
few TRBJ1-2 . TRBV6-2/TRBV6-3 CASSPVLWGYGYTF TGTGCCAGCAGTCCAGTCTTGTGGGGCTATGGCTACACCTTC
. TRBJ2-5 . TRBV7-2 CASSLRGNLQETQYF TGTGCCAGCAGCTTGAGGGGAAACCTACAAGAGACCCAGTACTTC
many TRBJ2-1 TRBD1 TRBV27 CASTLRSTGGRSYNEQFF TGTGCCAGCACTCTCCGGTCTACAGGGGGGCGATCCTACAATGAGCAGTTCTTC
. TRBJ2-7 TRBD2 TRBV5-1 CASFLRLGLAGVSHEQYF TGCGCCAGCTTTCTTCGTTTGGGGCTAGCGGGAGTCAGCCACGAGCAGTACTTC
. TRBJ2-2 . TRBV7-2 CASSLVGHYTGELFF TGTGCCAGCAGCTTAGTCGGACATTACACCGGGGAGCTGTTTTTT
. TRBJ2-3 . TRBV4-1 CASSQDGRGRTDTQYF TGCGCCAGCAGCCAAGATGGTCGGGGGCGCACAGATACGCAGTATTTT
. TRBJ1-2 TRBD1 TRBV7-9 CASSLSSGTGDGYTF TGTGCCAGCAGCTTATCCTCCGGGACAGGGGATGGCTACACCTTC
. TRBJ2-1 TRBD2 TRBV4-1 CASSPPLAGVINEQFF TGCGCCAGCAGCCCCCCTCTAGCGGGAGTTATAAATGAGCAGTTCTTC
. TRBJ2-7 . TRBV2 CASRPQDRYEQYF TGTGCCAGCAGGCCTCAAGACAGATACGAGCAGTACTTC
. TRBJ2-7 . TRBV20-1 CSARLLDSYEQYF TGCAGTGCGCGCCTACTCGACTCCTACGAGCAGTACTTC
few TRBJ2-3 . TRBV11-2 CASSERLGPTDTQYF TGTGCCAGCAGCGAAAGGCTGGGACCCACAGATACGCAGTATTTT
few TRBJ2-7 TRBD2 TRBV30 CAWSVIGLAGISYEQYF TGTGCCTGGAGTGTAATCGGACTAGCGGGAATTTCCTACGAGCAGTACTTC
few TRBJ2-5 . TRBV29-1 CSVSGRYQETQYF TGCAGCGTTTCCGGGCGGTACCAAGAGACCCAGTACTTC
many TRBJ1-2 . TRBV7-8 CASSPIGGDGYTF TGTGCCAGCAGCCCCATAGGGGGGGATGGCTACACCTTC
few TRBJ1-1 . TRBV9 CASSVVWNTEAFF TGTGCCAGCAGCGTAGTTTGGAACACTGAAGCTTTCTTT
few TRBJ2-2 TRBD1 TRBV5-1 CATSTGQAATGELFF TGCGCCACCTCCACGGGACAGGCCGCCACCGGGGAGCTGTTTTTT
many TRBJ2-1 TRBD2 TRBV5-1 CASSTLAASSYNEQFF TGCGCCAGCAGCACTCTAGCGGCTAGCTCCTACAATGAGCAGTTCTTC
. TRBJ1-5 TRBD1 TRBV10-3 CAITGAANQPQHF TGTGCCATTACAGGGGCTGCCAATCAGCCCCAGCATTTT
many TRBJ1-3 TRBD1 TRBV4-3 CASSYRDSTSGNTIYF TGCGCCAGCAGCTATAGGGACAGCACCTCTGGAAACACCATATATTTT
few TRBJ2-5 . TRBV2 CASSEEMVGTQYF TGTGCCAGCAGTGAAGAGATGGTTGGGACCCAGTACTTC
few TRBJ2-1 TRBD2 TRBV7-9 CASSSTSGGDEQFF TGTGCCAGCAGTTCGACTAGCGGGGGCGATGAGCAGTTCTTC
. TRBJ2-2 . TRBV6-5 CASSYSRGRTGELFF TGTGCCAGCAGTTACTCCCGGGGGCGCACCGGGGAGCTGTTTTTT
few TRBJ1-4 . TRBV12-3/TRBV12-4 CASSSTWDGSDEKLFF TGTGCCAGCAGCTCGACATGGGACGGTTCCGACGAAAAACTGTTTTTT
few TRBJ2-3 TRBD2 TRBV15 CATSREFGRDTDTQYF TGTGCCACCAGCAGAGAATTCGGGAGGGACACAGATACGCAGTATTTT
. TRBJ1-2 . TRBV20-1 CSARDQGRGSYGYTF TGCAGTGCTAGAGATCAGGGGCGGGGGAGCTATGGCTACACCTTC
. TRBJ1-1 . TRBV6-5 CASVGAPPNTEAFF TGTGCCAGCGTTGGGGCCCCACCGAACACTGAAGCTTTCTTT
few TRBJ1-3 . TRBV12-3/TRBV12-4 CASTPEHLLFNTIYF TGTGCCAGCACCCCGGAACACCTTCTCTTCAACACCATATATTTT
. TRBJ2-1 TRBD2 TRBV30 CASGGLATEQFF TGTGCCTCCGGGGGACTAGCGACTGAGCAGTTCTTC
once TRBJ2-1 . TRBV2 CASSERYGVDEQFF TGTGCCAGCAGTGAAAGGTACGGAGTCGATGAGCAGTTCTTC
many TRBJ1-1 TRBD1 TRBV5-1 CASSSNRQGGTEAFF TGCGCCAGCAGCTCCAATAGACAGGGTGGAACTGAAGCTTTCTTT
. TRBJ1-2 . TRBV7-2 CALPVGSGYTF TGTGCCCTTCCCGTGGGGTCTGGCTACACCTTC